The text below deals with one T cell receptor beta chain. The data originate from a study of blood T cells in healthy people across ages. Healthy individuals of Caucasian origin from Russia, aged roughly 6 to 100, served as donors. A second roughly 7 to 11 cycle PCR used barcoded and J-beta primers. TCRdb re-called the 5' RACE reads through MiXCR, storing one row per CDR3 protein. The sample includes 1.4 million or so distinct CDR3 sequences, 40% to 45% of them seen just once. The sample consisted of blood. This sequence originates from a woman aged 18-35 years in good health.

DNA of the CDR3: TGTGCCAGCACCTTCCGCAGTGGGGAGCAGTACTTC. Residues: CASTFRSGEQYF. The V and J genes are TRBV7-2 and TRBJ2-5, with D maybe TRBD2 (5 bases). This CDR3 is built from 12 residues. Germline lookup yields CDR1 SGHTA and CDR2 FQGNSA. Trimming removed 7 bases from V and 11 bases from J, with 17 bases in between.